These 20 T cell receptor beta chains originate from one sample sequenced in a study of blood T cell repertoires in COVID-19. This table comes from immunoSEQ multiplex PCR, and its TCRdb copy is limited to in-frame clones, with some not included. The sample has about 80,000 clones, about four fifths seen once. Sequencing was performed on peripheral blood. The receptors here all came from a human donor in a cohort sampled during active COVID-19.

The gene calls are TRBV6-2 or TRBV6-3 and TRBJ1-3; 7 bases map to TRBD1. CDR1 is MNHEY and CDR2 is SVGEGT in the germline V gene. Trimming took 5 bases from V and 0 from J; bases not matched to a gene: 7. CDR3 length: 16 amino acids. The CDR3 region has the DNA TGTGCCAGCAGTGCCCGGGACAGATACTCTGGAAACACCATATATTTT. Its translation is CASSARDRYSGNTIYF.

The chain uses TRBV30 and TRBJ1-1, with 9 positions matching TRBD1. The CDR3 spans 12 residues. Germline assignment: CDR1 GTSNPN and CDR2 SVGIG (reference sequence). Trimming took 6 bases from V and 4 from J; bases not matched to a gene: 3. In DNA form, the CDR3 reads TGTGCCTGCCGGGACAGGGCCACTGAAGCTTTCTTT. This gives the protein CACRDRATEAFF.

The genes are TRBV5-1 and TRBJ2-3; D gene ambiguous. Germline loops: CDR1 SGHRS, CDR2 YFSETQ. This CDR3 has 15 residues. Between the trimmed V and J ends, which lost 3 bases and 0 bases, there was a span of 11 bases. The CDR3 nucleotides are TGCGCCAGCAGCTCGCTAACTTCCAGCACAGATACGCAGTATTTT. The encoded protein is CASSSLTSSTDTQYF.

The chain joins TRBV19 to TRBJ2-7, with D unclear. This CDR3 is built from 14 residues. The germline V and J ends were trimmed by 7 bases and 2 bases, with 15 bases remaining between them. CDR1 is LNHDA and CDR2 is SQIVND in the germline V gene (reference sequence). This chain's CDR3 is CASKLESVAYEQYF. Written as DNA, the CDR3 is TGTGCCAGTAAATTAGAGTCGGTCGCCTACGAGCAGTACTTC.

The chain employs TRBV2 and TRBJ1-1; unclear D gene. V was cut by 5 bases and J by 8 bases, with 6 bases left in between. This CDR3 is 10 amino acids long. Germline assignment: CDR1 SNHLY and CDR2 FYNNEI. CDR3 sequence: CASSLQEAFF. The CDR3 coding sequence is TGTGCCAGCAGTTTACAAGAAGCTTTCTTT.

This chain links TRBV29-1 with TRBJ2-5; 7 nucleotides match TRBD1. The CDR3 spans 13 residues. Unmatched junction bases numbered 10, after V lost 7 bases and J lost 5 bases. CDR1 and CDR2 (germline): SQVTM, ANQGSEA. CDR3: CSAPATGVETQYF. In DNA, the CDR3 is TGCAGCGCCCCTGCTACAGGGGTGGAGACCCAGTACTTC.

The chain combines TRBV5-1 with TRBJ2-7, with 7 bases lining up with TRBD1. Germline V CDR1 and CDR2: SGHRS, YFSETQ. Trimming at V came to 1 base and at J to 0 bases, leaving 4 bases not matched to a gene. CDR3 length: 15 residues. CDR3 sequence (DNA): TGCGCCAGCAGCTTGAGGGACAGCAGCTCCTACGAGCAGTACTTC. Its translation: CASSLRDSSSYEQYF.

The chain employs TRBV5-4 and TRBJ1-1; tentative D call: TRBD1 (5 bases). This CDR3 comprises 16 residues. CDR1 SGHNT and CDR2 YYREEE come from the germline V gene (reference sequence). V shed 3 bases and J shed 0 bases, with 15 bases lying between them. CDR3 region: CASSSRAFSMNTEAFF. The CDR3 DNA reads TGTGCCAGCAGCTCCAGGGCGTTCAGCATGAACACTGAAGCTTTCTTT.

The V and J genes are TRBV19 and TRBJ2-1; 9 bases agree with TRBD2. The CDR3 has 15 residues. J lost 4 bases, V lost 5 bases, and 6 bases had no gene match. Germline V gene data show CDR1 as LNHDA and CDR2 as SQIVND (reference sequence). In DNA form, the CDR3 reads TGTGCCAGTAGTGTTCTAGCGGGGTCTTACAATGAGCAGTTCTTC. Residues: CASSVLAGSYNEQFF.

This clone was observed a few times. The chain has TRBV11-3 and TRBJ2-3; no definite D call. This CDR3 has 15 amino acids. CDR1 and CDR2 (germline): SGHNT, YENEEA. Between the trimmed V and J ends, which lost 1 base and 1 base, there was a span of 9 bases. This chain's CDR3 is CASSLGRQGTDTQYF. CDR3 in DNA: TGTGCCAGCAGCTTAGGCCGTCAGGGCACAGATACGCAGTATTTT.

The chain couples TRBV7-2 to TRBJ2-1; 11 bases align to TRBD2. The CDR3 has 15 amino acids. Germline-derived CDR1 and CDR2 are SGHTA and FQGNSA. V was clipped by 1 base and J by 6 bases; unmatched bases: 2. CDR3 region: CASSLVSGGANEQFF. The CDR3 bases are TGTGCCAGCAGCTTAGTTAGCGGGGGGGCCAATGAGCAGTTCTTC.

This chain links TRBV14 with TRBJ2-5, with D maybe TRBD2 (6 bases). The V end lost 4 bases, the J end lost 2 bases, and 14 bases lay between the germline ends. CDR3 size: 15 residues. In germline, CDR1 is SGHDN, CDR2 FVKESK. CDR3 sequence reads: CASSRGERGQETQYF. The CDR3 DNA is TGTGCCAGCAGCCGCGGGGAGAGAGGGCAAGAGACCCAGTACTTC.

The V and J genes are TRBV5-4 and TRBJ1-6, with TRBD1 identical over 7 bases. V was pared by 5 bases and J by 6 bases, with 5 bases of the junction left unmatched. The CDR3 consists of 14 residues. The V gene's germline CDR1 is SGHNT and CDR2 YYREEE (reference sequence). For the CDR3, the DNA is TGTGCCAGCAGGTTGACAGGGAGTAATTCACCCCTCCACTTT. This gives the protein CASRLTGSNSPLHF.

The chain links TRBV12-3 or TRBV12-4 to TRBJ1-2; possible D gene TRBD1, 6 bases. CDR3 length equals 13 residues. V was cut by 1 base and J by 6 bases, with 9 bases left in between. DNA for the CDR3: TGTGCCAGCAGTTTAGACAGGGCAAATGGCTACACCTTC. Protein sequence: CASSLDRANGYTF.

The chain links TRBV3-1 (or the pseudogene TRBV3-2) to TRBJ1-1; TRBD1 matches at 8 bases. The CDR3 loop spans 17 amino acids. The junction had 11 bases not matched to a gene; V was cut back by 1 base and J by 4 bases. CDR1 is LGHDT and CDR2 is YNNKEL in the germline V gene (reference sequence). The CDR3 region is CASSQGGGRQGLTEAFF. Written as DNA, the CDR3 is TGTGCCAGCAGCCAAGGGGGGGGCCGACAGGGGCTCACTGAAGCTTTCTTT.

The chain is built from TRBV19 and TRBJ1-5; weak D call: TRBD1 (6 bases). The germline V gene has CDR1 LNHDA and CDR2 SQIVND (reference sequence). The length of the CDR3 is 18 residues. V was cut by 7 bases and J by 2 bases, with 24 bases left in between. CDR3 DNA: TGTGCCAGTACTCAGGGGAACACAGGAGGTAGTGGCAATCAGCCCCAGCATTTT. The encoded protein is CASTQGNTGGSGNQPQHF.

This chain joins TRBV12-3 or TRBV12-4 and TRBJ1-2; D may be TRBD1 (6 bases). This CDR3 has 13 amino acids. V shed 5 bases and J shed 4 bases, with 11 bases lying between them. CDR3 DNA sequence: TGTGCCAGCAGTCAACAGGGTTTCTATGGCTACACCTTC. Its translation is CASSQQGFYGYTF.

The V gene is TRBV24-1, the J gene TRBJ2-3; 7 nucleotides agree with TRBD2. The trim removed 3 bases at V and 1 base at J, leaving 6 bases unmatched. The CDR3 is 16 residues long. CDR1 is KGHDR, CDR2 SFDVKD, per germline. In DNA, the CDR3 is TGTGCCACCAGTGATCCCATGAGCGGGGGCACAGATACGCAGTATTTT. Protein product: CATSDPMSGGTDTQYF.

The V call is TRBV3-1 (or the pseudogene TRBV3-2), the J call TRBJ1-2, with TRBD1 matching 7 bases. Germline values: CDR1 LGHDT, CDR2 YNNKEL (reference sequence). This CDR3 region has 14 residues. The ends lost 4 bases at V and 5 bases at J; junction bases unmatched: 7. The CDR3 sequence is CASSPRDSEYGYTF. The CDR3 nucleotides are TGTGCCAGCAGCCCTCGGGACAGCGAATATGGCTACACCTTC.

J is TRBJ2-1 and V is TRBV29-1; D gene unclear. V lost 4 bases to trimming and J lost 0 bases, with 13 bases between them. Germline-derived CDR1 and CDR2 are SQVTM and ANQGSEA. The CDR3 covers 15 residues. In DNA form, the CDR3 reads TGCAGCGTTGCTAGTTGGAGCAGCTCCTACAATGAGCAGTTCTTC. This codes for CSVASWSSSYNEQFF.